Below, 13 T cell receptor beta chains from the same sample are listed, as sequenced in a study of CD8 T cells in ankylosing spondylitis. Points from the study as a whole: The study identified a TCR beta motif of several highly homologous variants that appeared characteristic of ankylosing spondylitis blood.

The antigens these receptors bind are not known. TCRdb fed the 5' RACE reads into MiXCR, producing one record per CDR3 protein. Among around 890,000 distinct CDR3 sequences listed, approximately 10% were seen once. The sequenced material came from blood, either unsorted or a sorted T cell fraction (not recorded which). The source is a male donor with ankylosing spondylitis.

This clonotype showed up just a few times. This chain connects TRBV5-1 to TRBJ2-2, with D tentatively TRBD1 (6 bases). Germline V gives CDR1 SGHRS, CDR2 YFSETQ. The CDR3 length is 14 residues. The germline V and J ends were trimmed by 3 bases and 6 bases, with 12 bases remaining between them. The CDR3 nucleotides read TGCGCCAGCAGCTCCTACAGGGTCTCCGGGGAGCTGTTTTTT. Translating gives CASSSYRVSGELFF.

J is TRBJ1-2 and V is TRBV9; weak D call: TRBD1 (6 bases). This CDR3 is built from 13 residues. Germline V gene lookup returns CDR1 SGDLS and CDR2 YYNGEE. V was cut by 3 bases and J by 5 bases, with 11 bases left in between. The CDR3 DNA follows: TGTGCCAGCAGCGAGGGGGTCCGGTATGGCTACACCTTC. Translation: CASSEGVRYGYTF.

This clonotype was counted between two and nine times. The chain is built from TRBV7-3 and TRBJ2-1; 10 nucleotides agree with TRBD2. The CDR3 contains 15 residues. Germline lookup yields CDR1 SGHTA and CDR2 FQGTGA. V dropped 2 bases and J dropped 5; count of bases not matched to a gene: 3. The CDR3 coding sequence is TGTGCCAGCAGCTTAGCTAGCGGGGGTCACAATGAGCAGTTCTTC. It codes for CASSLASGGHNEQFF.

This clonotype was seen only a few times. This rearrangement joins TRBV3-1 to TRBJ1-6; no reliable D call. The germline gives CDR1 LGHDT, CDR2 YNNKEL (reference sequence). This CDR3 comprises 14 residues. The V end was cut by 3 bases, the J end by 5 bases, with 8 bases between. As DNA, the CDR3 is TGTGCCAGCAGCCAGTCTGGGAATAATTCACCCCTCCACTTT. Translation: CASSQSGNNSPLHF.

In this sample, this clonotype turned up a few times. The rearrangement uses TRBV12-3 or TRBV12-4 and TRBJ1-1, with 8 bases identical to TRBD1. V lost 8 bases, J lost 3 bases, and 8 bases stayed unmatched. The CDR3 contains 14 residues. In nucleotides, the CDR3 is TGTGCCAGCGACAGGGGACCAGAGGACACTGAAGCTTTCTTT. Translation: CASDRGPEDTEAFF.

The chain is built from TRBV5-1 and TRBJ2-2; D unresolved. CDR3 size: 13 residues. Germline V CDR1 and CDR2: SGHRS, YFSETQ. Trimming cost V 0 bases and J 11 bases, with 11 bases left between them. CDR3 sequence (DNA): TGCGCCAGCAGCTTGGGGGCCCGGCGTGAGCTGTTTTTT. This sequence encodes CASSLGARRELFF.

This clonotype was counted at least ten times. The chain couples TRBV6-2 or TRBV6-3 to TRBJ1-1; D is unresolved. The V gene's germline CDR1 is MNHEY and CDR2 SVGEGT. The CDR3 sequence is 14 residues long. Trimming took off 5 bases at V and 1 base at J, with 11 bases between the two ends. In nucleotides, the CDR3 is TGTGCCAGCAGTAGAGGAGGCCCGAACACTGAAGCTTTCTTT. Encoded protein: CASSRGGPNTEAFF.

There are a few counts of this clonotype. V gene TRBV6-5 combines with J gene TRBJ2-7, with 8 bases fitting TRBD2. J lost 2 bases, V lost 0 bases, and 6 bases had no gene match. CDR3 size: 16 residues. Germline CDR1 MNHEY, CDR2 SVGAGI. CDR3 sequence (DNA): TGTGCCAGCAGTTACTCGATGGTAGCGGGAACCTACGAGCAGTACTTC. Its protein product is CASSYSMVAGTYEQYF.

The chain joins TRBV20-1 to TRBJ2-1; 8 nucleotides match TRBD1. V lost 0 bases, J lost 6 bases, and 10 bases stayed unmatched. CDR1 and CDR2 from the germline V gene are DFQATT and SNEGSKA (reference sequence). The CDR3 is 16 amino acids. The CDR3 region is CSARDRRTGFLNEQFF. The CDR3 DNA follows: TGCAGTGCTAGAGATCGGAGGACAGGGTTCCTCAATGAGCAGTTCTTC.

The chain couples TRBV29-1 to TRBJ2-7, with a tentative D call TRBD1 (6 bases). The CDR3 loop spans 12 amino acids. Trimming removed 4 bases from V and 1 base from J, with 8 bases in between. From germline, CDR1 is SQVTM and CDR2 ANQGSEA. CDR3 amino acids: CSVAGESYEQYF. CDR3 in DNA: TGCAGCGTTGCAGGGGAGTCCTACGAGCAGTACTTC.

The rearrangement uses TRBV12-3 or TRBV12-4 and TRBJ1-5, with TRBD1 as a possible D gene (6 bases). The CDR3 runs to 14 residues. The V gene lost 6 bases and the J gene lost 7 bases, with 16 bases spanning the gap. CDR3 nucleotides: TGTGCCAGCAGCCAAACAGGGTTTAGGCAGCCCCAGCATTTT. Amino acid sequence: CASSQTGFRQPQHF.

This clonotype was seen a few times. V is TRBV4-2 and J is TRBJ2-4; 12 positions agree with TRBD2. Trimming removed 1 base from V and 3 bases from J; junction bases left unmatched: 7. Germline V gene lookup returns CDR1 LGHNA and CDR2 YNFKEQ. The CDR3 totals 18 residues. This chain's CDR3 is CASSQGLAGGQVKNIQYF. The CDR3, as DNA: TGTGCCAGCAGCCAAGGCCTAGCGGGGGGGCAGGTCAAAAACATTCAGTACTTC.

A few counts support this clonotype. This rearrangement joins TRBV10-3 to TRBJ2-7; D call uncertain. V was cut by 4 bases and J by 3 bases, with 7 bases left in between. CDR3 size: 12 residues. CDR1 and CDR2 (germline): ENHRY, SYGVKD. CDR3 coding DNA: TGTGCCATCAGTGGGGGAATCTACGAGCAGTACTTC. Residues: CAISGGIYEQYF.